This T cell receptor beta chain was captured in a study of T cells in Graves' hyperthyroidism and ophthalmopathy. The study's findings and limits: Clonotypes that were expanded in thyroid above 0.001 mostly appeared in blood too. Onset of ophthalmopathy came a median 6.5 months after the model predicted it.

V shed 4 bases, J shed 4 bases, and the junction held 7 bases outside the gene matches. Germline lookup yields CDR1 SGDLS and CDR2 YYNGEE. CDR3 length: 16 amino acids. This clonotype was seen a handful of times. Its specificity is unknown. The study based diagnoses on clinical symptoms, serum thyroxine and TRAb, thyroid ultrasound and orbital computed tomography. TCR beta CDR3 regions were amplified from RNA. HTBI primers were the set used in a first-round RT-PCR of the TCR CDR3. Using its own MiXCR run on the multiplex PCR reads, TCRdb lists one record per CDR3 protein. Of around 490,000 distinct CDR3 sequences listed, 15% to 20% were seen once; the top ten hold about 50%.

V gene TRBV9 combines with J gene TRBJ2-5; 13 bases agree with TRBD2. The sequence came from a man aged 35-49 years with Graves' ophthalmopathy. Sequenced sample: blood. CDR3 sequence: CASSTRTSGSVETQYF. The CDR3 nucleotides are TGTGCCAGCAGCACACGGACTAGCGGGAGCGTAGAGACCCAGTACTTC.